One sample yielded the 18 T cell receptor beta chains listed below, sequenced in a study of blood T cell repertoires in COVID-19. The repertoire was sequenced with immunoSEQ multiplex PCR; TCRdb's copy has only in-frame clones and lacks some. The top ten clones hold more than 15% of a sample with approximately 150,000 clones, around 89% of them seen once. Material for sequencing was peripheral blood. All receptors derive from a man aged 45 to 65 with active or convalescent COVID-19.

V usage is TRBV19 and J usage is TRBJ2-3; 10 bases fit TRBD1. The CDR3 is made up of 14 amino acids. V gave up 5 bases and J gave up 3 bases; unmatched junction bases: 2. CDR1 LNHDA and CDR2 SQIVND come from the germline V gene (reference sequence). The CDR3 protein is CASSVGQGTDTQYF. The CDR3 coding sequence is TGTGCCAGTAGTGTGGGACAGGGGACAGATACGCAGTATTTT.

The chain recombines TRBV9 with TRBJ2-3; 10 bases are a match to TRBD2. The germline V gene has CDR1 SGDLS and CDR2 YYNGEE. The CDR3 runs to 15 residues. Trimming cost V 1 base and J 6 bases; bases outside gene matches: 5. The CDR3 here is CASSVSTSGADTQYF. The CDR3 coding sequence is TGTGCCAGCAGCGTAAGCACTAGCGGGGCGGATACGCAGTATTTT.

This clone appeared a few times. The chain couples TRBV18 to TRBJ2-4, with TRBD1 matching 9 bases. This CDR3 has 15 amino acids. From germline, CDR1 is KGHSH and CDR2 LQKENI. The V segment lost 3 bases and the J segment 7 bases; nucleotides outside the gene matches: 7. The CDR3 here is CASSPVRTGENIQYF. CDR3 DNA sequence: TGTGCCAGCTCACCCGTCAGGACAGGGGAGAACATTCAGTACTTC.

V and J are TRBV27 and TRBJ1-6, with D tentatively TRBD1 (5 bases). The CDR3 covers 15 residues. Germline V gene lookup returns CDR1 MNHEY and CDR2 SMNVEV (reference sequence). Trimming stripped 4 bases from V and 2 bases from J, with 9 bases between. The CDR3 coding sequence is TGTGCCAGCAGTTCGGGGGGGACCTATAATTCACCCCTCCACTTT. Protein sequence: CASSSGGTYNSPLHF.

V and J are TRBV18 and TRBJ2-6, with 10 bases lining up with TRBD1. The CDR3 has 17 amino acids. V lost 1 base to trimming and J lost 1 base; unmatched junction nucleotides: 1. The germline V gene has CDR1 KGHSH and CDR2 LQKENI. CDR3 nucleotides: TGTGCCAGCTCACCACTGGGACAGGGGTCTGGGGCCAACGTCCTGACTTTC. Its protein is CASSPLGQGSGANVLTF.

The genes are TRBV4-3 and TRBJ2-3; 10 bases are a match to TRBD2. From germline, CDR1 is LGHNA and CDR2 YSLEER. The length of the CDR3 is 17 residues. V trimming: 4 bases; J trimming: 0 bases; junction bases outside the gene matches: 7. CDR3 amino acids: CASSRRLAGLSTDTQYF. The CDR3 DNA follows: TGCGCCAGCAGCCGACGACTAGCGGGCCTTAGCACAGATACGCAGTATTTT.

The chain carries TRBV3-1 (or the pseudogene TRBV3-2) and TRBJ1-1; D gene unclear. Germline V gene data show CDR1 as LGHDT and CDR2 as YNNKEL (reference sequence). The ends were cut back, 2 bases at V and 5 bases at J, with 9 bases in the middle. The CDR3 is 13 amino acids. For the CDR3, the DNA is TGTGCCAGCAGCCAATTAACGGGAACTGAAGCTTTCTTT. As protein: CASSQLTGTEAFF.

The V gene is TRBV5-1, the J gene TRBJ1-1, with D hard to call. The CDR3 is 15 residues long. Trimming cost V 0 bases and J 0 bases, with 9 bases left between them. The germline CDR1 and CDR2 sequences are SGHRS and YFSETQ. CDR3 residues: CASSLDSTLNTEAFF. The CDR3 DNA is TGCGCCAGCAGCTTGGACAGTACATTGAACACTGAAGCTTTCTTT.

The CDR3 is CASSLLAKNIQYF. The CDR3 DNA is TGTGCCAGCAGCTTACTAGCCAAAAACATTCAGTACTTC. The rearrangement links TRBV6-2 or TRBV6-3 to TRBJ2-4; D is ambiguous. The germline V gene encodes CDR1 MNHEY and CDR2 SVGEGT. The CDR3 is made up of 13 amino acids. V was trimmed by 6 bases and J by 0 bases, leaving 6 bases between them.

The chain is built from TRBV5-6 and TRBJ1-2; TRBD1 matches 9 bases. The CDR3 extends over 15 amino acids. In germline, CDR1 is SGHDT, CDR2 YYEEEE. V shed 2 bases and J 6 bases; nucleotides not matched to a gene: 8. This CDR3 is CASSFLSGTGNGYTF. The CDR3 DNA reads as TGTGCCAGCAGCTTCCTAAGCGGGACAGGGAATGGCTACACCTTC.

The rearrangement joins TRBV5-1 to TRBJ1-6; a possible D gene is TRBD1 (5 bases). The V gene's germline CDR1 is SGHRS and CDR2 YFSETQ. The CDR3 has 15 amino acids. Trimming took off 0 bases at V and 8 bases at J, with 12 bases between the two ends. CDR3 bases: TGCGCCAGCAGCTTGGATCGGGGGAGGGATTCACCCCTCCACTTT. Protein sequence: CASSLDRGRDSPLHF.

Only a few counts were recorded for this clone. The V and J genes are TRBV7-8 and TRBJ1-1; possible D gene TRBD1, 6 bases. With 3 bases removed from V and 4 bases from J, the gap between germline ends came to 21 bases. Germline assignment: CDR1 SGHVS and CDR2 FQNEAQ. The CDR3 is 17 amino acids. The CDR3 region is CASSFLRGLGSGTEAFF. CDR3 DNA sequence: TGTGCCAGCAGCTTTTTGAGGGGGTTGGGGTCGGGCACTGAAGCTTTCTTT.

The chain couples TRBV5-1 to TRBJ1-3, with 7 bases identical to TRBD1. V shed 4 bases, J shed 0 bases, and the junction held 4 bases outside the gene matches. Germline V lookup: CDR1 SGHRS, CDR2 YFSETQ. The CDR3 sequence is 15 residues long. The CDR3 is CASSGGQSSGNTIYF. The CDR3 nucleotides are TGCGCCAGCAGCGGGGGACAGAGCTCTGGAAACACCATATATTTT.

The V and J genes are TRBV6-6 and TRBJ2-7; D is ambiguous. V dropped 2 bases and J dropped 3 bases, with 8 bases sitting between them. The CDR3 runs to 13 residues. The germline gives CDR1 MNHNY, CDR2 SVGAGI (reference sequence). CDR3 DNA sequence: TGTGCCAGCAGTTACCAACAGAGCTACGAGCAGTACTTC. It translates to CASSYQQSYEQYF.

The chain is built from TRBV10-3 and TRBJ1-2; 7 bases map to TRBD1. The CDR3 covers 14 residues. Germline values: CDR1 ENHRY, CDR2 SYGVKD. V trimming: 10 bases; J trimming: 0 bases; junction bases outside the gene matches: 8. The CDR3 DNA reads as TGTGCCACAAAGACAGGGTCGACTAACTATGGCTACACCTTC. Its translation: CATKTGSTNYGYTF.

The chain uses TRBV11-2 and TRBJ2-1, with a tentative D call TRBD2 (6 bases). Trimming shortened V by 7 bases and J by 7 bases, and 20 bases separated the two germline ends. The CDR3 contains 15 residues. Germline values: CDR1 SGHAT, CDR2 FQNNGV. The CDR3: CASTPGLSRPNEQFF. The CDR3 DNA sequence: TGTGCCAGCACCCCCGGACTATCCCGACCTAATGAGCAGTTCTTC.

The chain combines TRBV21-1 with TRBJ2-7; the D call of TRBD2 is as the table states it, not checked on the DNA. TRBV21-1 is noted as a pseudogene. The CDR3 is 17 amino acids. The CDR3 DNA reads as TGTGCCAGCAGCAAATCCCCGGGTGCTAGCGGGAGTTACGAGCAGTACTTC. This gives the protein CASSKSPGASGSYEQYF.

The chain combines TRBV7-2 with TRBJ2-5; perhaps TRBD1 as D (5 bases). The germline V gene has CDR1 SGHTA and CDR2 FQGNSA. This CDR3 region has 15 residues. V was shortened by 3 bases and J by 1 base, with 12 bases between the two germline ends. The CDR3 reads CASSLVLGPQETQYF. The CDR3 nucleotides read TGTGCCAGCAGCTTGGTGTTGGGGCCCCAAGAGACCCAGTACTTC.